The next 26 T cell receptor beta chains were all read from a single sample in a study of control samples from healthy donors and cancer patients (TCRdb year 2020). Library preparation was by the immunoSEQ multiplex PCR assay. TCRdb retrieved this table from immuneACCESS and kept in-frame rearrangements only. Not all clones are present; in checked studies, unresolved V genes account for under half, and no reason is known for the remainder. The sample contains about 110,000 clones, around 88% of them found a single time. The top ten hold roughly a sixth of the sample. Input material: blood. Source of these receptors: a woman aged 50 to 60 in good health.

This sequence joins TRBV19 and TRBJ1-1; D perhaps matches TRBD1 (5 bases). The CDR3 contains 15 residues. The germline V and J ends were trimmed by 5 bases and 0 bases, with 13 bases remaining between them. Germline CDR1 LNHDA, CDR2 SQIVND (reference sequence). This chain's CDR3 is CASSFLGPLNTEAFF. The CDR3 nucleotides read TGTGCCAGTAGTTTCTTGGGACCGCTGAACACTGAAGCTTTCTTT.

The CDR3 DNA follows: TGTGCCAGCAGCTCTGCGGGATCTGGAAACACCATATATTTT. This sequence encodes CASSSAGSGNTIYF. The V call is TRBV7-2, the J call TRBJ1-3; D remains ambiguous. Germline CDR1 reads SGHTA; CDR2 reads FQGNSA. Trimming removed 4 bases at V and 1 base at J, with 8 bases between. The CDR3 is made up of 14 amino acids.

Written as DNA, the CDR3 is TGTGCCAGCAGCCAAATTAGCGGGACCTCTTACCAACGTAAAAACATTCAGTACTTC. Encoded protein: CASSQISGTSYQRKNIQYF. This rearrangement joins TRBV3-1 (or the pseudogene TRBV3-2) to TRBJ2-4, with 8 nucleotides matching TRBD2. V dropped 2 bases and J dropped 4; count of bases not matched to a gene: 16. The length of the CDR3 is 19 residues. The V gene's germline CDR1 is LGHDT and CDR2 YNNKEL (reference sequence).

CDR3 DNA: TGTGCCAGCAGCTTAGCCTTTTGGGGGGGCCGGGATGAGCAGTTCTTC. Protein sequence: CASSLAFWGGRDEQFF. The V gene is TRBV11-2, the J gene TRBJ2-1; D is perhaps TRBD2 (7 bases). The CDR3 is made up of 16 amino acids. CDR1 and CDR2 from the germline V gene are SGHAT and FQNNGV. The V end was cut by 1 base, the J end by 8 bases, with 18 bases between.

The rearrangement joins TRBV3-1 (or the pseudogene TRBV3-2) to TRBJ2-2; D is perhaps TRBD1 or TRBD2 (6 bases each). CDR1 is LGHDT, CDR2 YNNKEL, per germline (reference sequence). V was pared by 1 base and J by 6 bases, with 12 bases between. CDR3 length: 15 residues. Written as DNA, the CDR3 is TGTGCCAGCAGCCAAGGAAGGGGGGTTTCCGGGGAGCTGTTTTTT. It is translated as CASSQGRGVSGELFF.

The rearrangement joins TRBV30 to TRBJ2-7; the D is unclear. V gave up 0 bases and J gave up 2 bases, with 11 bases separating them. CDR3 size: 14 residues. Germline values: CDR1 GTSNPN, CDR2 SVGIG (reference sequence). CDR3 coding DNA: TGTGCCTGGAGTGTACTGAAGGTCCCCTACGAGCAGTACTTC. Its protein is CAWSVLKVPYEQYF.

This chain joins TRBV6-5 and TRBJ2-1; 11 positions match TRBD1. CDR1 and CDR2 from the germline V gene are MNHEY and SVGAGI. The ends lost 7 bases at V and 6 bases at J; junction bases unmatched: 2. CDR3 length: 13 residues. CDR3 sequence: CASIGTGGNEQFF. The CDR3 nucleotides are TGTGCCAGCATTGGGACAGGGGGCAATGAGCAGTTCTTC.

This clone has more than one count but fewer than ten. The chain links TRBV3-1 (or the pseudogene TRBV3-2) to TRBJ2-3, with 7 bases that match TRBD1. Germline V gene data show CDR1 as LGHDT and CDR2 as YNNKEL (reference sequence). Trimming removed 0 bases from V and 6 bases from J; junction bases left unmatched: 12. CDR3 length equals 17 residues. The CDR3 region has the DNA TGTGCCAGCAGCCAAGAAGGGGACAGCCTCTTAGGTGATACGCAGTATTTT. It specifies CASSQEGDSLLGDTQYF.

The V gene is TRBV7-6, the J gene TRBJ2-7; D is ambiguous. Germline assignment: CDR1 SGHVS and CDR2 FNYEAQ. The CDR3 totals 12 residues. Trimming pared 1 base from V and 6 bases from J, leaving 7 bases between. CDR3 sequence (DNA): TGTGCCAGCAGCTTAGAGGGTGGCGAGCAGTACTTC. As protein: CASSLEGGEQYF.

This chain uses TRBV6-6 with TRBJ2-6; TRBD2 aligns across 13 bases. The CDR3 has 17 amino acids. Losses at the gene ends were 6 bases for V and 2 bases for J; bases not matched to a gene: 4. Germline CDR1 is MNHNY and CDR2 is SVGAGI (reference sequence). This chain's CDR3 is CASSRTSGGAGANVLTF. The DNA for the CDR3 is TGTGCCAGCAGCCGAACTAGCGGGGGGGCTGGGGCCAACGTCCTGACTTTC.

This clone has a handful of counts. The chain is built from TRBV10-3 and TRBJ1-5; D may be TRBD1 (5 bases). The CDR3 is 13 residues long. Trimming cost V 11 bases and J 7 bases, with 18 bases left between them. CDR1 ENHRY and CDR2 SYGVKD come from the germline V gene. CDR3: CAAAVGEQQPQHF. CDR3 in DNA: TGTGCCGCCGCGGTGGGGGAACAACAGCCCCAGCATTTT.

The V call is TRBV12-3 or TRBV12-4, the J call TRBJ2-3; D is uncertain. This CDR3 has 11 amino acids. Trimming shortened V by 7 bases and J by 0 bases, and 2 bases separated the two germline ends. The CDR3 is CASTSTDTQYF. The CDR3, as DNA: TGTGCCAGCACTAGCACAGATACGCAGTATTTT.

This rearrangement joins TRBV12-3 or TRBV12-4 to TRBJ1-1; 8 positions match TRBD1. The CDR3 runs 12 residues. V lost 6 bases, J lost 11 bases, and 8 bases stayed unmatched. CDR3 nucleotides: TGTGCCAGCAGCAAGGACAGGGTGAATGCTTTCTTT. It encodes CASSKDRVNAFF.

The chain joins TRBV5-5 to TRBJ2-5; possibly TRBD1 for D (5 bases). V was shortened by 2 bases and J by 1 base, with 9 bases between the two germline ends. The length of the CDR3 is 14 residues. Germline CDR1 is SGHKS and CDR2 is YYEKEE (reference sequence). CDR3 loop: CASSFRTSQETQYF. CDR3 DNA sequence: TGTGCCAGCAGCTTCCGGACAAGCCAAGAGACCCAGTACTTC.

The V and J genes are TRBV18 and TRBJ1-1; D unclear. V lost 4 bases and J lost 1, with 7 bases in between. Germline CDR1 reads KGHSH; CDR2 reads LQKENI. CDR3 length: 13 residues. CDR3 DNA: TGTGCCAGCTCACTTACAAGGAACACTGAAGCTTTCTTT. Translating it yields CASSLTRNTEAFF. The variable domain in full, completed from reference TRBV18 and TRBJ1-1, reads NAGVMQNPRHLVRRRGQEARLRCSPMKGHSHVYWYRQLPEEGLKFMVYLQKENIIDESGMPKERFSAEFPKEGPSILRIQQVVRGDSAAYFCASSLTRNTEAFFGQGTRLTVV.

The rearrangement uses TRBV13 and TRBJ1-5, with D unresolved. The CDR3 consists of 16 residues. Trimming cost V 0 bases and J 0 bases, with 9 bases left between them. Looked up from germline, CDR1 is PRHDT and CDR2 is FYEKMQ (reference sequence). In DNA, the CDR3 is TGTGCCAGCAGCTTAGGAGGACCCTCTAGCAATCAGCCCCAGCATTTT. Translation: CASSLGGPSSNQPQHF.

The chain employs TRBV6-6 and TRBJ1-2, with a weak D call TRBD1 (6 bases). Germline V gene sequence: CDR1 MNHNY, CDR2 SVGAGI (reference sequence). V lost 9 bases, J lost 5 bases, and 22 bases lay in between. The CDR3 spans 15 residues. CDR3 amino acids: CASQKSWGAHYGYTF. The DNA of the CDR3 is TGTGCCAGTCAGAAGTCTTGGGGGGCGCATTATGGCTACACCTTC.

The gene calls are TRBV5-5 and TRBJ1-3; D is uncertain. Looked up from germline, CDR1 is SGHKS and CDR2 is YYEKEE (reference sequence). Deletions cut 2 bases from V and 5 bases from J, with 5 bases between. The CDR3 sequence is 12 residues long. The CDR3 sequence is CASSFQRNTIYF. The CDR3, as DNA: TGTGCCAGCAGCTTTCAGAGAAACACCATATATTTT.

As DNA, the CDR3 is TGTGCCAGCAGTTATAGAGGGCTAGCTATGGACGAGCAGTACGTC. Amino acids: CASSYRGLAMDEQYV. This chain joins TRBV7-2 and TRBJ2-7; perhaps TRBD2 as D (5 bases). Germline values: CDR1 SGHTA, CDR2 FQGNSA. Between the trimmed V and J ends, which lost 6 bases and 5 bases, there was a span of 20 bases. The CDR3 extends over 15 amino acids.

The chain couples TRBV6-5 to TRBJ1-2; D unresolved. The CDR3 is 13 amino acids. With 6 bases removed from V and 8 bases from J, the gap between germline ends came to 16 bases. From germline, CDR1 is MNHEY and CDR2 SVGAGI. CDR3 nucleotide sequence: TGTGCCAGCAGCCCCGGCCGCCTAAAGGGCTACACCTTC. Protein sequence: CASSPGRLKGYTF.

The chain links TRBV7-2 to TRBJ2-5; the match to TRBD1 covers 10 bases. V lost 5 bases and J lost 1; bases outside the gene matches: 1. The germline V gene has CDR1 SGHTA and CDR2 FQGNSA. This CDR3 is built from 14 residues. CDR3 in amino acids: CASSRDRGQETQYF. DNA for the CDR3: TGTGCCAGCAGCCGGGACAGGGGCCAAGAGACCCAGTACTTC.

The rearrangement links TRBV7-7 to TRBJ2-1; D not resolved. Germline-derived CDR1 and CDR2 are SSHAT and FNYEAQ (reference sequence). Trimming removed 4 bases at V and 0 bases at J, with 19 bases between. The CDR3 is made up of 18 amino acids. The CDR3 bases are TGTGCCAGCAGCTCCAGCGAGGAACCATGGCGCTCCTACAATGAGCAGTTCTTC. Protein: CASSSSEEPWRSYNEQFF.

The chain recombines TRBV19 with TRBJ2-7; the D call may be TRBD1 or TRBD2 (5 bases each). The CDR3 is made up of 13 amino acids. CDR1 and CDR2 (germline): LNHDA, SQIVND (reference sequence). Trimming took 6 bases from V and 1 from J, leaving 10 bases between them. The CDR3 bases are TGTGCCAGTAGAGGGGACCCGTCCTACGAGCAGTACTTC. Its translation is CASRGDPSYEQYF.

CDR3 amino acids: CASSVDPATPSSYEQYF. CDR3 DNA sequence: TGTGCCAGCAGCGTAGATCCCGCGACTCCGAGCTCCTACGAGCAGTACTTC. This sequence joins TRBV9 and TRBJ2-7; the D is unclear. The V gene lost 0 bases and the J gene lost 0 bases, with 16 bases spanning the gap. Per the germline V gene, CDR1 is SGDLS and CDR2 is YYNGEE. The CDR3 loop spans 17 amino acids.

This clone appeared a few times. The V call is TRBV6-6, the J call TRBJ2-7, with 11 positions matching TRBD1. This CDR3 is built from 15 residues. Germline V CDR1 and CDR2: MNHNY, SVGAGI (reference sequence). J lost 4 bases, V lost 4 bases, and 6 bases had no gene match. CDR3 sequence: CASSSRTGGLYEQYF. CDR3 DNA: TGTGCCAGCAGTTCACGGACAGGGGGCTTATACGAGCAGTACTTC.

V usage is TRBV19 and J usage is TRBJ2-3; D gene unclear. In germline, CDR1 is LNHDA, CDR2 SQIVND (reference sequence). The CDR3 totals 16 residues. The V end lost 5 bases, the J end lost 5 bases, and 20 bases lay between the germline ends. The CDR3 sequence: CASSSPATARRDTQYF. Here the CDR3 DNA reads TGTGCCAGTAGTTCCCCGGCTACAGCCCGCCGAGATACGCAGTATTTT.